These 25 T cell receptor beta chains came from one sample sequenced in a study of blood T cell repertoires in COVID-19. Sequencing used immunoSEQ multiplex PCR; TCRdb keeps in-frame clones, though not all of them. This table holds approximately 68,000 clones, 70% to 85% found once. The specimen was peripheral blood. Every receptor here comes from a woman between 50 and 59 years old with acute or convalescent COVID-19.

V gene TRBV5-1 combines with J gene TRBJ2-1, with 8 bases identical to TRBD2. The CDR3 loop spans 15 amino acids. CDR1 and CDR2 from the germline V gene are SGHRS and YFSETQ. V shed 2 bases, J shed 0 bases, and the junction held 1 base outside the gene matches. This CDR3 reads CASSFSGDSYNEQFF. Written as DNA, the CDR3 is TGCGCCAGCAGCTTTAGCGGGGACTCCTACAATGAGCAGTTCTTC.

V is TRBV30 and J is TRBJ2-2, with 13 bases fitting TRBD2. V lost 2 bases, J lost 4 bases, and 4 bases stayed unmatched. The CDR3 is 16 residues long. Germline V gene sequence: CDR1 GTSNPN, CDR2 SVGIG (reference sequence). The CDR3 protein is CAWSHRLAGGTGELFF. CDR3 nucleotides: TGTGCCTGGAGTCATCGACTAGCGGGGGGCACCGGGGAGCTGTTTTTT.

The chain links TRBV15 to TRBJ1-2; D is unclear. V lost 3 bases and J 1 base, leaving 6 bases between the germline ends. The CDR3 has 13 residues. CDR1 is LNHNV, CDR2 YYDKDF, per germline (reference sequence). The CDR3 coding sequence is TGTGCCACCAGCAGCTATGATAACTATGGCTACACCTTC. Its protein is CATSSYDNYGYTF. Full variable domain (remainder filled in from reference TRBV15 and TRBJ1-2): DAMVIQNPRYQVTQFGKPVTLSCSQTLNHNVMYWYQQKSSQAPKLLFHYYDKDFNNEADTPDNFQSRRPNTSFCFLDIRSPGLGDTAMYLCATSSYDNYGYTFGSGTRLTVV.

The chain recombines TRBV29-1 with TRBJ1-5; D perhaps matches TRBD1 (6 bases). Trimming removed 3 bases from V and 6 bases from J, with 12 bases in between. Germline loops: CDR1 SQVTM, CDR2 ANQGSEA. The CDR3 has 13 residues. The CDR3 protein is CSVDDKDSQPQHF. For the CDR3, the DNA is TGCAGCGTTGACGATAAGGACAGTCAGCCCCAGCATTTT. Filled out from reference TRBV29-1 and TRBJ1-5, the complete variable domain reads SAVISQKPSRDICQRGTSLTIQCQVDSQVTMMFWYRQQPGQSLTLIATANQGSEATYESGFVIDKFPISRPNLTFSTLTVSNMSPEDSSIYLCSVDDKDSQPQHFGDGTRLSIL.

The chain uses TRBV5-1 and TRBJ2-3; weak D call: TRBD1 (5 bases). The CDR3 consists of 14 residues. CDR1 and CDR2 (germline): SGHRS, YFSETQ. V was pared by 4 bases and J by 0 bases, with 9 bases between. The CDR3 here is CASSPTASTDTQYF. CDR3 nucleotide sequence: TGCGCCAGCAGCCCGACAGCTAGCACAGATACGCAGTATTTT.

The genes are TRBV9 and TRBJ1-2; D may be TRBD1 (6 bases). The CDR3 runs to 11 residues. CDR1 and CDR2 from the germline V gene are SGDLS and YYNGEE. The V end was cut by 5 bases, the J end by 8 bases, with 10 bases between. The CDR3 DNA sequence: TGTGCCAGCAGTGGGGGCCGGGGCTACACCTTC. This encodes CASSGGRGYTF.

The chain couples TRBV7-9 to TRBJ2-5, with TRBD2 matching 7 bases. This CDR3 has 13 residues. V was pared by 3 bases and J by 6 bases, with 4 bases of the junction left unmatched. CDR1 is SEHNR, CDR2 FQNEAQ, per germline (reference sequence). DNA of the CDR3: TGTGCCAGCAGCTTGGGAGGGACGAAGACCCAGTACTTC. Amino acid sequence: CASSLGGTKTQYF.

This clone was detected once. V is TRBV5-1 and J is TRBJ1-4; perhaps TRBD1 as D (6 bases). Germline V gives CDR1 SGHRS, CDR2 YFSETQ. This CDR3 is 14 amino acids long. Trimming left V 4 bases short and J 5 bases short, with 12 bases between. The DNA for the CDR3 is TGCGCCAGCAGCGACCGGCAGGGGAATGAAAAACTGTTTTTT. Translating it yields CASSDRQGNEKLFF. The full variable domain, with the rest looked up from reference TRBV5-1 and TRBJ1-4, is KAGVTQTPRYLIKTRGQQVTLSCSPISGHRSVSWYQQTPGQGLQFLFEYFSETQRNKGNFPGRFSGRQFSNSRSEMNVSTLELGDSALYLCASSDRQGNEKLFFGSGTQLSVL.

The genes are TRBV6-5 and TRBJ1-2; 8 bases are a match to TRBD1. The CDR3 is 14 residues long. Germline V lookup: CDR1 MNHEY, CDR2 SVGAGI. V lost 5 bases and J lost 3; bases outside the gene matches: 5. This CDR3 reads CASSIGQGDYGYTF. The CDR3 DNA is TGTGCCAGCAGTATTGGACAGGGAGACTATGGCTACACCTTC.

This clone is medium-sized by share. The J gene is TRBJ1-2, the V gene TRBV6-5, with 7 bases that match TRBD1. After removal of 6 bases from V and 4 bases from J, the junction contained 11 bases not matched to a gene. The CDR3 runs to 15 residues. Germline-derived CDR1 and CDR2 are MNHEY and SVGAGI. DNA for the CDR3: TGTGCCAGCAGCATATACTGGGACAGAGCCTATGGCTACACCTTC. Translating gives CASSIYWDRAYGYTF.

This clone was counted once. V and J are TRBV21-1 and TRBJ1-1; the DNA was not used to check the table's D call, TRBD1. TRBV21-1 is termed a pseudogene. There are 14 residues in the CDR3. CDR3 in amino acids: CASPGHLPGTEAFF. The CDR3 nucleotides read TGTGCCAGTCCGGGACACCTCCCGGGGACTGAAGCTTTCTTT.

The CDR3 DNA follows: TGTGCCAGCAGCCAAGAGGCAGGGTTTGAAGCTTTCTTT. This sequence encodes CASSQEAGFEAFF. The gene calls are TRBV3-1 (or the pseudogene TRBV3-2) and TRBJ1-1; possible D gene TRBD1, 5 bases. Germline V gene data show CDR1 as LGHDT and CDR2 as YNNKEL (reference sequence). This CDR3 is 13 amino acids long. V was trimmed by 0 bases and J by 7 bases, leaving 9 bases between them.

The CDR3 DNA reads TGCGCCAGCAGCCAAGATGGGACTAGTTACAATGAGCAGTTCTTC. Its protein product is CASSQDGTSYNEQFF. The chain links TRBV4-3 to TRBJ2-1; 8 bases line up with TRBD2. This CDR3 is built from 15 residues. Per the germline V gene, CDR1 is LGHNA and CDR2 is YSLEER. J gave up 4 bases and V 0 bases, and 2 bases lay outside the gene matches.

The V and J genes are TRBV7-9 and TRBJ1-2, with D possibly matching TRBD1 (5 bases). This CDR3 region has 14 residues. V was shortened by 7 bases and J by 8 bases, with 20 bases between the two germline ends. Germline V lookup: CDR1 SEHNR, CDR2 FQNEAQ (reference sequence). CDR3 DNA: TGTGCCAGCACCATTTCAGGGCCGAGCTACGGCTACACCTTC. It is translated as CASTISGPSYGYTF.

A single count supports this clone. The CDR3 nucleotides are TGTGCCAGCAGTTTAGGGACAGGCGCCCCGGTGAAGGATGGCTACACCTTC. It is translated as CASSLGTGAPVKDGYTF. This chain uses TRBV28 with TRBJ1-2; 8 bases are a match to TRBD1. The CDR3 sequence is 17 residues long. The V and J ends lost 2 bases and 6 bases, in that order; junction bases with no gene match: 14. The germline CDR1 and CDR2 sequences are MDHEN and SYDVKM.

J is TRBJ2-1 and V is TRBV5-4, with TRBD2 matching 15 bases. The CDR3 totals 16 residues. Trimming took 6 bases from V and 10 from J; bases not matched to a gene: 11. Germline CDR1 is SGHNT and CDR2 is YYREEE (reference sequence). CDR3 bases: TGTGCCAGCATCAGGACTAGCGGGGGGGGGAAAGACGAGCAGTTCTTC. Translating gives CASIRTSGGGKDEQFF.

The chain employs TRBV28 and TRBJ1-2, with D maybe TRBD1 (5 bases). Between the trimmed V and J ends, which lost 7 bases and 3 bases, there was a span of 18 bases. The CDR3 loop spans 15 amino acids. Germline V gene sequence: CDR1 MDHEN, CDR2 SYDVKM. CDR3 loop: CASIPRLRGDYGYTF. In DNA form, the CDR3 reads TGTGCCAGCATCCCTCGTTTGCGGGGGGACTATGGCTACACCTTC.

The V call is TRBV12-5, the J call TRBJ2-6, with 9 positions matching TRBD1. The germline V gene has CDR1 LGHNT and CDR2 FRNRAP. With V trimmed by 6 bases and J by 0 bases, 12 bases remained unmatched. CDR3 length: 19 residues. As DNA, the CDR3 is TGTGCTAGTGGCGGACAGGGGAGGGGCTCTCTCTCTGGGGCCAACGTCCTGACTTTC. It translates to CASGGQGRGSLSGANVLTF.

The rearrangement links TRBV7-3 to TRBJ2-1; the match to TRBD2 covers 9 bases. Germline CDR1 and CDR2: SGHTA and FQGTGA. Trimming at V came to 2 bases and at J to 6 bases, leaving 5 bases not matched to a gene. The CDR3 has 15 amino acids. The CDR3 sequence is CASSLSPGLANEQFF. The CDR3 DNA sequence: TGTGCCAGCAGCTTATCCCCGGGACTAGCCAATGAGCAGTTCTTC.

The chain recombines TRBV7-9 with TRBJ1-1, with 7 bases aligning to TRBD1. Germline CDR1 reads SEHNR; CDR2 reads FQNEAQ (reference sequence). J gave up 6 bases and V 0 bases, and 10 bases lay outside the gene matches. The CDR3 is made up of 16 amino acids. CDR3 in amino acids: CASSLARDSGSAEAFF. CDR3 bases: TGTGCCAGCAGCTTAGCCCGGGACAGCGGCTCGGCTGAAGCTTTCTTT.

V and J are TRBV6-1 and TRBJ2-7; maybe TRBD2 (5 bases). The ends were cut back, 0 bases at V and 0 bases at J, with 15 bases in the middle. The CDR3 length is 17 residues. CDR1 and CDR2 from the germline V gene are MNHNS and SASEGT. The DNA for the CDR3 is TGTGCCAGCAGTGAAGCCGGTTGGATGGGAGACTCCTACGAGCAGTACTTC. This sequence encodes CASSEAGWMGDSYEQYF.

The chain combines TRBV9 with TRBJ2-3; 7 nucleotides agree with TRBD1. V shed 4 bases and J 4 bases; nucleotides not matched to a gene: 15. CDR3 length: 17 amino acids. The germline V gene encodes CDR1 SGDLS and CDR2 YYNGEE. CDR3 amino acids: CASSHTGAELRADTQYF. DNA of the CDR3: TGTGCCAGCAGCCATACAGGGGCTGAGCTTAGGGCAGATACGCAGTATTTT.

This clone was detected a few times. V gene TRBV2 combines with J gene TRBJ2-1, with TRBD2 identical over 14 bases. Germline V CDR1 and CDR2: SNHLY, FYNNEI. CDR3 size: 14 residues. J lost 6 bases, V lost 6 bases, and 1 base had no gene match. CDR3 sequence (DNA): TGTGCCAGCAGGGGACTAGCGGGGGTCAATGAGCAGTTCTTC. Encoded protein: CASRGLAGVNEQFF. Full variable domain (rest looked up from reference TRBV2 and TRBJ2-1): EPEVTQTPSHQVTQMGQEVILRCVPISNHLYFYWYRQILGQKVEFLVSFYNNEISEKSEIFDDQFSVERPDGSNFTLKIRSTKLEDSAMYFCASRGLAGVNEQFFGPGTRLTVL.

This clone was detected only a few times. The rearrangement uses TRBV9 and TRBJ1-4; D might be TRBD1 (6 bases). V shed 6 bases and J shed 5 bases, with 17 bases lying between them. Germline V lookup: CDR1 SGDLS, CDR2 YYNGEE. The CDR3 contains 15 residues. The CDR3 DNA sequence: TGTGCCAGCAAGAAAGCGGACAGCTTGAATGAAAAACTGTTTTTT. Its protein product is CASKKADSLNEKLFF.

The chain joins TRBV3-1 (or the pseudogene TRBV3-2) to TRBJ1-2; 10 positions match TRBD1. The CDR3 is 14 residues long. V lost 1 base and J lost 6; bases outside the gene matches: 2. Germline CDR1 LGHDT, CDR2 YNNKEL (reference sequence). CDR3 sequence reads: CASSQAGTGDGYTF. CDR3 DNA sequence: TGTGCCAGCAGCCAAGCCGGGACAGGGGATGGCTACACCTTC.